Reported below is one T cell receptor beta chain. The assay was immunoSEQ multiplex PCR, and TCRdb's table has in-frame clones only and misses some. This sample has roughly 150,000 clones, with 80% to 95% found just once. The data are from a study of T cell responses to AZD1222 COVID-19 vaccine. The sample was peripheral blood, taken on day 0 of AZD1222 vaccination. The receptor was isolated from an adult in good health.

The CDR3 nucleotides read TGTGCCAGCAGCTCGCAGGGGGCAACTAATGAAAAACTGTTTTTT. It is translated as CASSSQGATNEKLFF. The chain joins TRBV5-6 to TRBJ1-4, with 7 bases that match TRBD1. Germline values: CDR1 SGHDT, CDR2 YYEEEE. The J segment lost 0 bases and the V segment lost 3 bases, leaving 2 bases of the junction unmatched. This CDR3 is 15 amino acids long.